This TCR beta chain was sequenced during a study of beta chain features in type 1 diabetes. The entirety of the isolated RNA underwent reverse transcription, so expressed TCRB transcripts were sequenced. The average output of naive, central memory and regulatory T cell samples was approximately 3.6 million reads. Here immunoSEQ multiplex PCR was the method, and the copy in TCRdb shows in-frame clones only, minus some. The repertoire consists of about 930,000 clones, with roughly 15% occurring once and the leading ten covering around 0.02%. Findings of the study overall: Moderately but significantly shorter TCRB CDR3s were found in Type 1 diabetes patients in all four CD4+ subsets. Possibly, sequencing cDNA over-represented cells that had high TCR expression levels. The similarity of naive, central memory and Treg TCRB repertoires appeared greater among patients than among healthy donors.

Germline assignment: CDR1 SEHNR and CDR2 FQNEAQ (reference sequence). This CDR3 is built from 15 residues. V shed 2 bases, J shed 2 bases, and the junction held 3 bases outside the gene matches. Details on this clone: The antigen remains unidentified. Other DNA sequences in the sample encode the same CDR3.

Sequencing used naive CD4+ T cells from blood. This chain links TRBV7-9 with TRBJ2-7; 10 bases agree with TRBD2. The TCR comes from a woman under 30 in good health. The DNA for the CDR3 is TGTGCCAGCAGCTTACTAGCGGGAGTCACCTACGAGCAGTACTTC. It specifies CASSLLAGVTYEQYF. The whole variable domain, remainder taken from reference TRBV7-9 and TRBJ2-7, is DTGVSQNPRHKITKRGQNVTFRCDPISEHNRLYWYRQTLGQGPEFLTYFQNEAQLEKSRLLSDRFSAERPKGSFSTLEIQRTEQGDSAMYLCASSLLAGVTYEQYFGPGTRLTVT.